This T cell receptor (beta chain) was recorded in a study of beta chain features in type 1 diabetes. The ends lost 7 bases at V and 9 bases at J; junction bases unmatched: 13. The CDR3 loop spans 15 amino acids. Germline V gene data show CDR1 as SEHNR and CDR2 as FQNEAQ (reference sequence). Whole-study findings and limits: Individuals with type 1 diabetes displayed fewer insertions and more deletions at VDJ junctions. Naive, central memory and regulatory TCRB repertoires appeared more similar among patients than healthy donors.

One heparinised draw of blood, averaging about 110 mL, came from each donor. Expressed TCRB transcripts were sequenced, since all the RNA that had been isolated was reverse transcribed. The protocol was immunoSEQ multiplex PCR, while the TCRdb copy is restricted to in-frame clones and leaves out a portion. The table has roughly 350,000 clones, approximately 10% seen once. Points on this clone: Its matching antigen is unknown.

The chain employs TRBV7-9 and TRBJ2-1, with 9 bases fitting TRBD2. The material sequenced was naive CD4+ T cells from blood. The TCR originated in a woman under 40 in good health. The CDR3 is CASTYPVAGDGEQFF. The CDR3 DNA follows: TGTGCCAGCACCTACCCGGTAGCGGGAGATGGTGAGCAGTTCTTC. The entire variable domain, with the rest obtained from reference TRBV7-9 and TRBJ2-1, is as follows: DTGVSQNPRHKITKRGQNVTFRCDPISEHNRLYWYRQTLGQGPEFLTYFQNEAQLEKSRLLSDRFSAERPKGSFSTLEIQRTEQGDSAMYLCASTYPVAGDGEQFFGPGTRLTVL.